This T cell receptor (beta chain) was sequenced in a study of Tregs in tolerant kidney transplant recipients (dated by TCRdb to the late 2010s). Some background on the complete study: The transplants used related donors along with nonmyeloablative bone marrow transplantation, and in the human trials mixed chimerism was transient. TCRbeta sequencing was used in the study to identify donor-specific regulatory T cells before combined kidney and bone marrow transplantation, and the identified cells were then tracked after transplant.

For TCRbeta CDR3 sequencing, genomic DNA from the sorted cells was extracted using the QIAGEN DNeasy Blood and Tissue Kit. High-throughput TCRbeta CDR3 sequencing was carried out commercially through immunoSEQ, with PCR amplification with bias correction and internal controls included. In the paper's pipeline: A unique productive TCRbeta sequence was defined by the CDR3 nucleotide sequence when primers matched, and otherwise by the CDR3 amino acid sequence together with the Vbeta and Jbeta genes. To correct sorting error, sequences shared between sorted populations at a frequency ratio of 2:1 or less were removed; the rest were assigned to the higher population. A sequence was defined as donor-reactive if the sequence was expanded at least 5-fold in CFSE-low cells compared with unstimulated cells and had a frequency of at least 0.01% in CFSE-low cells. Jensen-Shannon divergence calculated on the top 100 TCRbeta sequences ranked by frequency was used to measure repertoire divergence. For any sample with multiple sequencing runs, sorting error was corrected in each run separately before the runs were pooled. Entries here come from immuneACCESS through TCRdb and include only in-frame sequences with V and J called. Some clones fail to appear in such tables; in the studies checked, an unresolved V gene covers under half of the shortfall, and the cause of the remainder is unknown. V, J and clone size reflect that table, while D and trimming were determined from the DNA. For this sample there are roughly 80,000 clones; 80% to 95% appear just once. The top ten clonotypes cover about 0.36% of the sample.

What the work shows at the level of the full study, not this receptor alone: Biological reproducibility was not directly addressed, though technical replication error appeared minimal. For some patients, the PCR primers changed as time went on, which meant samples from those patients could not be compared with one another at the nucleotide level. Because the study included only a small number of patients, the results must be confirmed in larger populations and under other immunosuppression protocols. Expanding Tregs with activated donor B cells appeared to identify the most biologically relevant and donor-specific TCRbeta repertoire. In tolerant patients, donor-specific Tregs expanded more than Tregs overall, which suggests antigen-driven rather than nonspecific expansion.

As to this clone: The clone's antigen remains unknown. The record has no base qualities; no much larger clone is one base away.

In the paper's terms, the time point label means: blood sample drawn before combined kidney and bone marrow transplant. Thawed PBMCs were FACS-sorted into unstimulated Tregs (CD4+CD25+CD127-), CD4+ non-Tregs (CD4+CD25-), CD4 cells and CD8 cells. Before Treg sorting, thawed PBMCs were rested overnight at 37°C with roughly 200 IU/ml IL-2. The patients were several recipients of combined kidney and bone marrow transplants from the ITN036ST trial, and samples were available only from these trial subjects. Healthy control blood was separated into PBMCs by Ficoll density gradient and cryopreserved, and patient PBMCs were collected both before and after transplant. Sequenced material: Tregs from blood, taken before the transplant. The receptor comes from a human donor who received a combined kidney and bone marrow transplant.

Here is the DNA: TGTGCCAGCTCGACTAGCGGGGGGTCCTACGAGCAGTACTTC. Its translation is CASSTSGGSYEQYF. The rearranged chain carries TRBV18 and TRBJ2-7, and TRBD2 matches 13 of the central bases. The germline V and J ends show losses of 6 bases and 1 base respectively, and no gene match explains 0 bases of the junction. CDR1 and CDR2 were assigned from the germline V gene as KGHSH and LQKENI. The CDR3 goes from the cysteine to the phenylalanine over 14 residues. CDR3 DNA only is kept here, 42 bases in frame from base 1.